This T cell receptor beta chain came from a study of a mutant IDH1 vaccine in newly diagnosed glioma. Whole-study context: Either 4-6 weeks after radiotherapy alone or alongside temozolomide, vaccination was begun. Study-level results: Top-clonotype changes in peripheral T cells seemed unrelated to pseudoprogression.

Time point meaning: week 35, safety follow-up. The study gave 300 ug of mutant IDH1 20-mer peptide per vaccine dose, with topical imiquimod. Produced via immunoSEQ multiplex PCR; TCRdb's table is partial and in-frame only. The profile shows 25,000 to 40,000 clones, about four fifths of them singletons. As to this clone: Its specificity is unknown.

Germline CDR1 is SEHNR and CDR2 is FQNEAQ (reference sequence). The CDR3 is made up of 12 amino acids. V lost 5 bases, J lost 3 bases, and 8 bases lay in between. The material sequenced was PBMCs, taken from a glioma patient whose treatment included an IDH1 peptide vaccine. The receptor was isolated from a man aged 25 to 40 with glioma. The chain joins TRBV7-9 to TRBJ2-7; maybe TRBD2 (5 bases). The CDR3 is CASSPSGYEQYF. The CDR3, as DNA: TGTGCCAGCAGCCCCAGCGGCTACGAGCAGTACTTC.